Below, 13 T cell receptor beta chains from the same sample are listed, as sequenced in a study of blood T cell repertoires in COVID-19. Method: immunoSEQ multiplex PCR; TCRdb's copy keeps in-frame clones and lacks some. The data contain approximately 270,000 clones, roughly nine tenths of them seen just once; the ten biggest clones take up approximately 1.2%. The source material was PBMCs or T cells enriched from blood (not recorded which). These receptors originate from a human donor in a cohort exposed to, infected with or recovered from COVID-19 (not recorded which). The donor label of this sample is uncertain.

This clone was recorded a few times. The chain uses TRBV4-3 and TRBJ2-2; a weak D match, TRBD2 (6 bases). V lost 4 bases and J lost 7, with 22 bases in between. The CDR3 consists of 17 residues. Germline CDR1 reads LGHNA; CDR2 reads YSLEER. The CDR3 DNA is TGCGCCAGCAGCCTAAGAGACATGGAGGGATGGAGCGGGGAGCTGTTTTTT. It encodes CASSLRDMEGWSGELFF.

This chain joins TRBV9 and TRBJ2-2, with TRBD2 matching over 11 bases. The CDR3 contains 18 residues. CDR1 and CDR2 from the germline V gene are SGDLS and YYNGEE. With 1 base clipped from V and 0 bases from J, the junction kept 5 bases outside the gene matches. The CDR3 loop reads CASSVTSGGPSNTGELFF. The CDR3 nucleotides are TGTGCCAGCAGCGTAACTAGCGGGGGACCGTCGAACACCGGGGAGCTGTTTTTT.

The gene calls are TRBV10-1 and TRBJ1-5; D remains ambiguous. The CDR3 runs 15 residues. Trimming left V 3 bases short and J 9 bases short, with 18 bases between. The germline V gene has CDR1 WNHNN and CDR2 SYGVQD (reference sequence). The CDR3 DNA follows: TGCGCCAGCAGTGAAAACAGCCCAGAATACCGGCCCCAGCATTTT. It is translated as CASSENSPEYRPQHF.

The V call is TRBV2, the J call TRBJ1-6, with D possibly TRBD1 on 6 matching bases. V lost 7 bases and J 7 bases, leaving 14 bases between the germline ends. Germline values: CDR1 SNHLY, CDR2 FYNNEI. The CDR3 has 14 amino acids. The CDR3 bases are TGTGCCAGCATGTTCAGGGGCTTCAATTCACCCCTCCACTTT. The encoded protein is CASMFRGFNSPLHF. Variable domain in full (rest from reference TRBV2 and TRBJ1-6): EPEVTQTPSHQVTQMGQEVILRCVPISNHLYFYWYRQILGQKVEFLVSFYNNEISEKSEIFDDQFSVERPDGSNFTLKIRSTKLEDSAMYFCASMFRGFNSPLHFGNGTRLTVT.

The chain carries TRBV2 and TRBJ1-1, with D maybe TRBD1 (5 bases). The CDR3 extends over 14 amino acids. Germline-derived CDR1 and CDR2 are SNHLY and FYNNEI. V was clipped by 2 bases and J by 0 bases, with 7 bases between them. This CDR3 reads CASSEQDMNTEAFF. CDR3 bases: TGTGCCAGCAGTGAACAGGACATGAACACTGAAGCTTTCTTT.

This clone has only one observation. The chain links TRBV11-2 to TRBJ2-1; D gene uncertain. The CDR3 runs 13 residues. V was trimmed by 1 base and J by 9 bases, leaving 10 bases between them. Looked up from germline, CDR1 is SGHAT and CDR2 is FQNNGV. CDR3: CASSLVTGGEQFF. The CDR3 region has the DNA TGTGCCAGCAGCTTAGTTACGGGTGGTGAGCAGTTCTTC.

The chain recombines TRBV2 with TRBJ2-5; no firm D call. Germline CDR1 SNHLY, CDR2 FYNNEI. V was pared by 4 bases and J by 0 bases, with 3 bases between. This CDR3 comprises 12 residues. CDR3: CASSANQETQYF. CDR3 nucleotide sequence: TGTGCCAGCAGTGCCAACCAAGAGACCCAGTACTTC. The full variable domain, rest sourced from reference TRBV2 and TRBJ2-5, is EPEVTQTPSHQVTQMGQEVILRCVPISNHLYFYWYRQILGQKVEFLVSFYNNEISEKSEIFDDQFSVERPDGSNFTLKIRSTKLEDSAMYFCASSANQETQYFGPGTRLLVL.

The chain has TRBV30 and TRBJ1-2, with a tentative D call TRBD1 (6 bases). The CDR3 loop spans 12 amino acids. V gave up 5 bases and J gave up 0 bases, with 7 bases separating them. The V gene's germline CDR1 is GTSNPN and CDR2 SVGIG (reference sequence). DNA for the CDR3: TGTGCCTGGGACAGGTCTAACTATGGCTACACCTTC. It encodes CAWDRSNYGYTF.

This rearrangement joins TRBV12-5 to TRBJ2-5, with 10 positions matching TRBD1. This CDR3 comprises 15 residues. J was trimmed by 5 bases and V by 1 base; bases with no gene match: 4. The germline V gene has CDR1 LGHNT and CDR2 FRNRAP. The CDR3 loop is CASGLGQGARETQYF. The CDR3, as DNA: TGTGCTAGTGGTTTGGGACAGGGGGCCCGGGAGACCCAGTACTTC.

J is TRBJ2-7 and V is TRBV4-1; D gene unclear. V was cut by 0 bases and J by 9 bases, with 27 bases left in between. Germline loops: CDR1 MGHRA, CDR2 YSYEKL. This CDR3 region has 18 residues. The CDR3 DNA reads as TGCGCCAGCAGCCAAGAAGAAGCCGTCGCCGGCCTCGCGCGGTGGCAGTACTTC. This encodes CASSQEEAVAGLARWQYF.

The rearrangement joins TRBV5-1 to TRBJ2-5; D is undetermined. Trimming shortened V by 0 bases and J by 1 base, and 10 bases separated the two germline ends. Germline-derived CDR1 and CDR2 are SGHRS and YFSETQ. This CDR3 spans 15 amino acids. In DNA, the CDR3 is TGCGCCAGCAGCTTGGGAAACGGTCCCCAAGAGACCCAGTACTTC. Protein product: CASSLGNGPQETQYF.

The chain carries TRBV9 and TRBJ1-1; no firm D call. Between the trimmed V and J ends, which lost 3 bases and 2 bases, there was a span of 11 bases. The CDR3 totals 14 residues. CDR1 SGDLS and CDR2 YYNGEE come from the germline V gene. This chain's CDR3 is CASSALGANTEAFF. CDR3 sequence (DNA): TGTGCCAGCAGCGCGTTGGGAGCCAACACTGAAGCTTTCTTT.

The V call is TRBV30, the J call TRBJ2-3; D perhaps matches TRBD2 (6 bases). The length of the CDR3 is 16 residues. V was trimmed by 2 bases and J by 3 bases, leaving 18 bases between them. Per the germline V gene, CDR1 is GTSNPN and CDR2 is SVGIG (reference sequence). CDR3 residues: CAWSQRLGLGTDTQYF. The CDR3 nucleotides read TGTGCCTGGAGTCAGAGACTAGGATTGGGAACAGATACGCAGTATTTT.